This T cell receptor beta chain was sequenced for a study of blood T cell repertoires in COVID-19. The wider study: Samples came from the United States, Italy and Spain, spanning acute and convalescent COVID-19. PBMCs, B-cell-depleted T cells, or T cells provided the cDNA or gDNA that made up the material.

Per the study methods: Estimation of nucleated cell counts was performed using reference gene primer amplification. TCRdb's table, derived via immunoSEQ multiplex PCR, lists solely in-frame clones and lacks some. V, J and clone size derive from that table, while D and trimming were established from the DNA sequence. The sample includes about 83,000 clones, about 85% seen only once; the top ten take about 2.9%. J was trimmed by 8 bases and V by 1 base; bases with no gene match: 19. This CDR3 contains 19 residues. Germline assignment: CDR1 SGHRS and CDR2 YFSETQ. The chain combines TRBV5-1 with TRBJ1-1; TRBD1 aligns across 11 bases. The sequence derives from a woman aged 45-65 years with active or convalescent COVID-19. Material: peripheral blood. The DNA for the CDR3 is TGCGCCAGCAGCTTGTTGTCCCCAGGTGGGACAGGGGGAAATCCCGAAGCTTTCTTT. Translation gives CASSLLSPGGTGGNPEAFF.